These T cell receptor beta chains were read from a single sample in a study of neoadjuvant nivolumab and ipilimumab in lung cancer. Profiling relied on immunoSEQ multiplex PCR, and the TCRdb table lists in-frame clones only, not all of them. The sample yields approximately 31,000 clones, more than 85% seen once. Sample: peripheral blood, taken after neoadjuvant nivolumab, alone or with ipilimumab, at or shortly before surgery. Every receptor here comes from an adult with non-small cell lung cancer. Both conserved end residues are part of each CDR3. D genes are given only for firm matches. The size field is filled for only some rows; it gives once, few, many or a size class.

d_call v_call clone_size cdr3_aa
TRBD1 TRBV5-4 NA CASSRDRGKGNTIYF
TRBD2 TRBV7-9 NA CASSLGASGYTDTQYF
NA TRBV5-1 few CASRRETANYGYTF
TRBD2 TRBV6-4 NA CASSDSAGGSTDTQYF
NA TRBV5-1 NA CASSGGWTSPNTEAFF
TRBD2 TRBV5-1 NA CASSLIPTVSGRITDTQYF
NA TRBV5-3 once CATNSGSGANVLTF
NA TRBV4-2 NA CASSLPTGNYTGELFF
NA TRBV18 NA CASSPRGKETQYF
TRBD2 TRBV7-8 NA CASSYRLAGGLPSSYNEQFF
NA TRBV2 NA CASRYGAGQPQHF
TRBD2 TRBV11-1 NA CASSLGTSGYNEQFF
TRBD1 TRBV7-9 NA CASSLSEQGENEQFF
NA TRBV11-1 NA CASSPQGMYNEQFF
NA TRBV7-3 NA CASSVLGGHTEAFF
TRBD2 TRBV7-9 NA CASSFAGDATQYF
NA TRBV6-6 NA CASSSTLIGGSYEQYF
NA TRBV15 NA CATSNDWGTLGYTF
NA TRBV18 NA CASSQDLNTEAFF
NA TRBV6-6 NA CASNPFSTDTQYF
NA TRBV15 NA CATSSPGRREHEQFF
NA TRBV7-8 NA CASSLADRRAYEQYF
NA TRBV5-5 NA CASSLVGGKATGELFF
NA TRBV10-2 few CASSEWGGIGDTQYF
NA TRBV2 NA CASSVSYEQYF
NA TRBV15 NA CATSRGRKETQYF
NA TRBV5-1 NA CASKGQRNTEAFF
NA TRBV7-9 NA CASSLLPSSYEQYF
TRBD2 TRBV15 few CATSNWREGSSGANVLTF
NA TRBV7-9 NA CASSNNEQFF
TRBD1 TRBV7-9 NA CASSHTGTGLWETQYF